This T cell receptor (beta chain) derives from a study of OX40 agonist ivuxolimab in advanced cancers. Study-level information: Patient treatment consisted of intravenous ivuxolimab administration every 2 weeks at 0.01 to 10 mg/kg.

Whole-study findings and limits: Relative to CD4+, CD8+ T cells held more expanded clones on average.

Turning to this clone: The antigen remains unidentified.

TCRdb's copy holds only in-frame clones and misses some; the assay was immunoSEQ multiplex PCR. The sample lists fewer than 40,000 clones, 80% seen once, with almost 10% in the top ten. Germline loops: CDR1 SGHVS, CDR2 FQNEAQ. The CDR3 loop spans 13 amino acids. V lost 5 bases, J lost 7 bases, and 14 bases lay in between. Sequenced here: CD4+ or CD8+ T cells sorted from blood, sampled in a trial of the OX40 agonist ivuxolimab. The sequence derives from an adult with an advanced solid tumor such as melanoma, head and neck, liver or kidney cancer. This sequence joins TRBV7-8 and TRBJ1-1, with a tentative D call TRBD1 (5 bases). CDR3 residues: CASSPLRGGEAFF. CDR3 nucleotide sequence: TGTGCCAGCAGCCCACTCCGGGGGGGTGAAGCTTTCTTT.